The source of this TCR beta chain is a study of radiotherapy plus CTLA-4 blockade in lung cancer. Sequencing was performed with immunoSEQ multiplex PCR; in TCRdb, only in-frame clones are kept and a portion is missing. In the table there are about 110,000 clones, roughly four fifths of which are singletons. V dropped 7 bases and J dropped 2 bases, with 22 bases sitting between them. Germline CDR1 is SNHLY and CDR2 is FYNNEI. This CDR3 contains 17 residues. This specimen was peripheral blood, taken from a patient treated with radiotherapy plus ipilimumab. The sequence was collected from a human donor with non-small cell lung cancer that progressed on radiotherapy plus ipilimumab. Some clones in this sample may be carry-over from other donors' samples. The chain links TRBV2 to TRBJ2-3; possible D gene TRBD2, 6 bases. The CDR3 region has the DNA TGTGCCAGCATGTTCGGGGGAATGGCACTGTACACAGATACGCAGTATTTT. Protein product: CASMFGGMALYTDTQYF. The complete variable domain, with remaining parts taken from reference TRBV2 and TRBJ2-3, reads EPEVTQTPSHQVTQMGQEVILRCVPISNHLYFYWYRQILGQKVEFLVSFYNNEISEKSEIFDDQFSVERPDGSNFTLKIRSTKLEDSAMYFCASMFGGMALYTDTQYFGPGTRLTVL.